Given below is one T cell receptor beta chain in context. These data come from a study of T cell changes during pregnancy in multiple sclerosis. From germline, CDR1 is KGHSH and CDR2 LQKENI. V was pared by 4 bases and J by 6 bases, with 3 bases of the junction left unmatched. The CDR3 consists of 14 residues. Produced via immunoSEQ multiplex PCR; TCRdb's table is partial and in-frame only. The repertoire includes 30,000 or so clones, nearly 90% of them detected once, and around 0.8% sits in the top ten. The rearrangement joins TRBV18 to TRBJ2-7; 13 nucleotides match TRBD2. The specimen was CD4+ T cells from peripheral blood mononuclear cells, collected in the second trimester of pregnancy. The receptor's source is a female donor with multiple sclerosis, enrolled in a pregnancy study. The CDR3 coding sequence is TGTGCCAGCTCACGAACTAGCGGGGGGGGCGAGCAGTACTTC. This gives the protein CASSRTSGGGEQYF. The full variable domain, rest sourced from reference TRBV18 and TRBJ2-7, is NAGVMQNPRHLVRRRGQEARLRCSPMKGHSHVYWYRQLPEEGLKFMVYLQKENIIDESGMPKERFSAEFPKEGPSILRIQQVVRGDSAAYFCASSRTSGGGEQYFGPGTRLTVT.